Below are 17 T cell receptor beta chains sequenced from a single sample in a study of CD8 T cells in Susac syndrome. Reverse transcription of roughly 0.45 to 1 ug RNA was performed with random hexamers. MiXCR, run by TCRdb on the immunoSEQ multiplex PCR reads, gives a single entry per CDR3 protein. The sample lists fewer than 90,000 distinct CDR3 sequences; approximately 95% were seen once. Sequences were obtained from CD8+ T cells from PBMCs. The receptors here all came from a human donor with Susac syndrome.

The rearrangement uses TRBV20-1 and TRBJ2-7; 7 nucleotides match TRBD2. From germline, CDR1 is DFQATT and CDR2 SNEGSKA (reference sequence). V trimming: 1 base; J trimming: 3 bases; junction bases outside the gene matches: 9. This CDR3 has 15 amino acids. CDR3 sequence (DNA): TGCAGTGCTAGAGTTGGCGGGAGTTCTAGCTACGAGCAGTACTTC. It codes for CSARVGGSSSYEQYF.

The genes are TRBV11-2 and TRBJ2-1, with TRBD1 matching over 10 bases. CDR1 and CDR2 from the germline V gene are SGHAT and FQNNGV. The CDR3 is 19 amino acids. Unmatched junction bases numbered 18, after V lost 5 bases and J lost 5 bases. The CDR3 coding sequence is TGTGCCAGCAGCCAGGGACAGGGGCGGCTAGTTGGATGGGACAATGAGCAGTTCTTC. This translates into CASSQGQGRLVGWDNEQFF.

This clonotype was observed once. CDR3: CASSTTEVTHSGANVLTF. The CDR3 coding sequence is TGTGCCAGCAGCACCACTGAGGTTACGCACTCTGGGGCCAACGTCCTGACTTTC. The chain combines TRBV7-9 with TRBJ2-6; D gene uncertain. The CDR3 spans 18 residues. V shed 5 bases and J shed 0 bases, with 17 bases lying between them. Germline CDR1 SEHNR, CDR2 FQNEAQ (reference sequence).

This clonotype was seen more than once but under ten times. The V call is TRBV15, the J call TRBJ2-7, with TRBD1 matching 9 bases. This CDR3 is 16 amino acids long. The V segment lost 2 bases and the J segment 3 bases; nucleotides outside the gene matches: 8. CDR1 and CDR2 from the germline V gene are LNHNV and YYDKDF (reference sequence). In DNA, the CDR3 is TGTGCCACCAGCAGACCCCCTCCGGGACAGGGCTACGAGCAGTACTTC. Its protein is CATSRPPPGQGYEQYF.

This clonotype was observed a single time. This sequence joins TRBV13 and TRBJ2-3; no firm D call. Trimming took off 0 bases at V and 4 bases at J, with 8 bases between the two ends. The germline CDR1 and CDR2 sequences are PRHDT and FYEKMQ (reference sequence). The CDR3 extends over 14 amino acids. The CDR3 is CASSLGGNADTQYF. CDR3 sequence (DNA): TGTGCCAGCAGCTTAGGGGGCAATGCAGATACGCAGTATTTT. Looking up the rest from reference TRBV13 and TRBJ2-3 gives the full variable domain: AAGVIQSPRHLIKEKRETATLKCYPIPRHDTVYWYQQGPGQDPQFLISFYEKMQSDKGSIPDRFSAQQFSDYHSELNMSSLELGDSALYFCASSLGGNADTQYFGPGTRLTVL.

This chain links TRBV7-9 with TRBJ2-3; TRBD2 agrees at 12 bases. Germline CDR1 and CDR2: SEHNR and FQNEAQ (reference sequence). Trimming cost V 8 bases and J 7 bases; bases outside gene matches: 4. The CDR3 is made up of 13 amino acids. This chain's CDR3 is CASRLAGVYTQYF. The CDR3 coding sequence is TGTGCCAGCCGACTAGCGGGGGTATATACGCAGTATTTT.

J is TRBJ2-7 and V is TRBV7-9; no clear D. Deletions cut 5 bases from V and 3 bases from J, with 8 bases between. This CDR3 comprises 12 residues. Germline-derived CDR1 and CDR2 are SEHNR and FQNEAQ (reference sequence). The CDR3 DNA reads as TGTGCCAGCAGCATTTCGAGCTACGAGCAGTACTTC. Its translation: CASSISSYEQYF. Full variable domain (rest looked up from reference TRBV7-9 and TRBJ2-7): DTGVSQNPRHKITKRGQNVTFRCDPISEHNRLYWYRQTLGQGPEFLTYFQNEAQLEKSRLLSDRFSAERPKGSFSTLEIQRTEQGDSAMYLCASSISSYEQYFGPGTRLTVT.

Written as DNA, the CDR3 is TGTGCCAGCAGTTTGTCGAGAAGCTATGGCTACACCTTC. Protein: CASSLSRSYGYTF. The chain carries TRBV12-3 or TRBV12-4 and TRBJ1-2, with D uncertain. The V gene lost 3 bases and the J gene lost 4 bases, with 9 bases spanning the gap. The CDR3 covers 13 residues.

The J gene is TRBJ1-2, the V gene TRBV29-1; D uncertain. V was shortened by 2 bases and J by 3 bases, with 13 bases between the two germline ends. Germline values: CDR1 SQVTM, CDR2 ANQGSEA. The CDR3 totals 14 residues. CDR3 in DNA: TGCAGCGTTGAACAAGCCGCAACCTACTATGGCTACACCTTC. Translation gives CSVEQAATYYGYTF. Combining the CDR3 with reference TRBV29-1 and TRBJ1-2 gives the whole variable domain SAVISQKPSRDICQRGTSLTIQCQVDSQVTMMFWYRQQPGQSLTLIATANQGSEATYESGFVIDKFPISRPNLTFSTLTVSNMSPEDSSIYLCSVEQAATYYGYTFGSGTRLTVV.

This clonotype has more than one count but fewer than ten. CDR3 DNA: TGCAGCGTTGAAGGACAGGGGTCTGTGGATCGAGCTTTCTTT. Protein sequence: CSVEGQGSVDRAFF. The V call is TRBV29-1, the J call TRBJ1-1; 8 nucleotides agree with TRBD1. The trim removed 1 base at V and 10 bases at J, leaving 11 bases unmatched. Germline CDR1 SQVTM, CDR2 ANQGSEA. The CDR3 consists of 14 residues.

The V and J genes are TRBV20-1 and TRBJ2-1, with 8 bases lining up with TRBD2. Germline CDR1 reads DFQATT; CDR2 reads SNEGSKA (reference sequence). This CDR3 is 15 amino acids long. Trimming took 4 bases from V and 6 from J; bases not matched to a gene: 11. The CDR3 nucleotides are TGCAGTGCTATTCTTAGCGGGGCGGGTGGCAATGAGCAGTTCTTC. Protein product: CSAILSGAGGNEQFF.

This clonotype was recorded only once. The chain employs TRBV6-1 and TRBJ2-6; D unclear. Germline CDR1 and CDR2: MNHNS and SASEGT. Trimming took off 0 bases at V and 3 bases at J, with 6 bases between the two ends. The CDR3 covers 15 residues. The CDR3 here is CASSEAPVGANVLTF. CDR3 bases: TGTGCCAGCAGTGAAGCGCCCGTTGGGGCCAACGTCCTGACTTTC.

The chain uses TRBV7-2 and TRBJ1-1; D perhaps matches TRBD1 (5 bases). The V end was cut by 3 bases, the J end by 2 bases, with 7 bases between. Per the germline V gene, CDR1 is SGHTA and CDR2 is FQGNSA. This CDR3 has 13 amino acids. Here the CDR3 reads CASSLWGNTEAFF. The CDR3 DNA sequence: TGTGCCAGCAGCTTGTGGGGCAACACTGAAGCTTTCTTT.

The chain uses TRBV4-1 and TRBJ2-1; 8 nucleotides line up with TRBD2. Germline V gene data show CDR1 as MGHRA and CDR2 as YSYEKL. The CDR3 sequence is 16 residues long. Germline trimming cut 1 base from V and 0 bases from J; bases unmatched to any gene: 2. CDR3 bases: TGCGCCAGCAGCCAAGTAGCGGGAAACTCCTACAATGAGCAGTTCTTC. Translated: CASSQVAGNSYNEQFF.

The V call is TRBV4-3, the J call TRBJ1-1; D gene uncertain. V lost 0 bases, J lost 2 bases, and 7 bases lay in between. The CDR3 totals 14 residues. Germline V lookup: CDR1 LGHNA, CDR2 YSLEER. CDR3: CASSQDSANTEAFF. CDR3 bases: TGCGCCAGCAGCCAAGATTCCGCTAACACTGAAGCTTTCTTT.

The rearrangement joins TRBV2 to TRBJ2-5, with D perhaps given as TRBD1 or TRBD2 (5 bases each). V was shortened by 6 bases and J by 1 base, with 21 bases between the two germline ends. Per the germline V gene, CDR1 is SNHLY and CDR2 is FYNNEI. The CDR3 runs 17 residues. The CDR3 sequence: CASSEWNSPGGQETQYF. In DNA, the CDR3 is TGTGCCAGCAGCGAATGGAATTCACCTGGGGGCCAAGAGACCCAGTACTTC.

The chain couples TRBV7-2 to TRBJ2-2; 7 nucleotides match TRBD2. The CDR3 loop spans 15 amino acids. CDR1 and CDR2 from the germline V gene are SGHTA and FQGNSA. V was pared by 5 bases and J by 3 bases, with 6 bases of the junction left unmatched. The CDR3 coding sequence is TGTGCCAGCAGCGACGCTAGCGGATACACCGGGGAGCTGTTTTTT. It yields the protein CASSDASGYTGELFF.